Each of the 18 T cell receptor beta chains below was sequenced from the same sample in a study of T cell responses to AZD1222 COVID-19 vaccine. Sequenced by immunoSEQ multiplex PCR; TCRdb stores in-frame clones only, minus some. Here the sample spans some 130,000 clones, roughly 90% being singletons. This specimen consisted of peripheral blood, obtained 28 days after the second AZD1222 dose. The receptor source for this set is an adult who received the AZD1222 COVID-19 vaccine.

V usage is TRBV2 and J usage is TRBJ1-2, with D unclear. The CDR3 loop spans 14 amino acids. The V gene lost 6 bases and the J gene lost 0 bases, with 11 bases spanning the gap. Looked up from germline, CDR1 is SNHLY and CDR2 is FYNNEI. The CDR3 DNA reads as TGTGCCAGCAGCCCGTGGAGCGCTAACTATGGCTACACCTTC. Residues: CASSPWSANYGYTF.

This clone was detected only once. V and J are TRBV11-2 and TRBJ1-4; TRBD1 matches 7 bases. The germline V gene has CDR1 SGHAT and CDR2 FQNNGV. The CDR3 has 15 amino acids. The trim removed 6 bases at V and 6 bases at J, leaving 10 bases unmatched. The chain's CDR3 is CASRSPGRGHEKLFF. The CDR3 DNA reads as TGTGCCAGCAGATCCCCTGGTAGGGGGCATGAAAAACTGTTTTTT.

V usage is TRBV5-1 and J usage is TRBJ2-1; TRBD1 matches at 7 bases. CDR3 size: 16 residues. Per germline, CDR1 SGHRS and CDR2 YFSETQ. V trimming: 2 bases; J trimming: 0 bases; junction bases outside the gene matches: 5. The CDR3 spells CASSLGGRTSYNEQFF. CDR3 coding DNA: TGCGCCAGCAGCTTAGGGGGCCGGACCTCCTACAATGAGCAGTTCTTC.

This chain connects TRBV7-2 to TRBJ2-7; D uncertain. Trimming took 5 bases from V and 4 from J, leaving 9 bases between them. The CDR3 contains 12 residues. From germline, CDR1 is SGHTA and CDR2 FQGNSA. The chain's CDR3 is CASSPRLYEQYF. In DNA, the CDR3 is TGTGCCAGCAGCCCGAGGCTGTACGAGCAGTACTTC. The variable domain in full, with the rest retrieved from reference TRBV7-2 and TRBJ2-7, is GAGVSQSPSNKVTEKGKDVELRCDPISGHTALYWYRQSLGQGLEFLIYFQGNSAPDKSGLPSDRFSAERTGGSVSTLTIQRTQQEDSAVYLCASSPRLYEQYFGPGTRLTVT.

The J gene is TRBJ2-7, the V gene TRBV7-2; D might be TRBD1 or TRBD2, each matching 5 bases. The CDR3 loop spans 16 amino acids. V dropped 2 bases and J dropped 2 bases, with 16 bases sitting between them. Germline CDR1 and CDR2: SGHTA and FQGNSA. The CDR3 is CASSLRGGDTTYEQYF. The CDR3 region has the DNA TGTGCCAGCAGCTTACGGGGCGGCGATACCACCTACGAGCAGTACTTC.

The rearrangement uses TRBV6-1 and TRBJ2-4; D not certain. Trimming shortened V by 2 bases and J by 8 bases, and 22 bases separated the two germline ends. Germline V CDR1 and CDR2: MNHNS, SASEGT. This CDR3 region has 17 residues. The chain's CDR3 is CASSEPLPSVGRHIQYF. CDR3 nucleotides: TGTGCCAGCAGTGAACCTCTCCCGTCGGTGGGTAGGCACATTCAGTACTTC.

The chain combines TRBV10-3 with TRBJ2-1; TRBD1 agrees at 8 bases. Trimming removed 4 bases from V and 0 bases from J; junction bases left unmatched: 8. The CDR3 has 17 amino acids. Looked up from germline, CDR1 is ENHRY and CDR2 is SYGVKD. The CDR3 reads CAISGLDRDTSYNEQFF. CDR3 nucleotides: TGTGCCATCAGTGGCCTGGACAGGGACACCTCCTACAATGAGCAGTTCTTC.

V is TRBV28 and J is TRBJ2-7; TRBD2 aligns across 8 bases. V lost 7 bases, J lost 4 bases, and 3 bases stayed unmatched. This CDR3 has 12 amino acids. Germline-derived CDR1 and CDR2 are MDHEN and SYDVKM. The CDR3 spells CASTSGGYEQYF. CDR3 DNA: TGTGCCAGCACTTCGGGGGGGTACGAGCAGTACTTC.

In its sample, this clone was seen once. The chain recombines TRBV20-1 with TRBJ1-4; a possible D gene is TRBD1 (5 bases). Looked up from germline, CDR1 is DFQATT and CDR2 is SNEGSKA (reference sequence). This CDR3 is 12 amino acids long. Trimming shortened V by 3 bases and J by 11 bases, and 13 bases separated the two germline ends. In DNA form, the CDR3 reads TGCAGTGCTAGTCCTCGTGGGGGGAAACTGTTTTTT. Protein sequence: CSASPRGGKLFF.

As concerns this clone: As the CDR3 is not closed by the conserved phenylalanine or tryptophan, this likely results from a read error. It is unclear where the CDR3 begins or ends on the DNA, so no DNA is shown, and the CDR3 is as TCRdb lists it. The chain combines TRBV15 with TRBJ1-2; the D call TRBD1 from the table was never checked on the DNA. CDR1 and CDR2 (germline): LNHNV, YYDKDF (reference sequence). The CDR3 adds up to 13 amino acids, both ends counted. The CDR3: CATSPQTGGGLRL.

The rearrangement uses TRBV4-3 and TRBJ1-4; a weak D match, TRBD1 (5 bases). Per the germline V gene, CDR1 is LGHNA and CDR2 is YSLEER. With 3 bases removed from V and 6 bases from J, the gap between germline ends came to 11 bases. The CDR3 consists of 14 residues. In nucleotides, the CDR3 is TGCGCCAGCAGCCATGGGGCGCTGGATGAAAAACTGTTTTTT. Residues: CASSHGALDEKLFF.

The chain employs TRBV7-2 and TRBJ2-7, with 15 bases that match TRBD2. The V gene end was trimmed by 6 bases and the J gene end by 6 bases; junction bases not matched to a gene: 6. This CDR3 region has 15 residues. CDR1 is SGHTA, CDR2 FQGNSA, per germline. For the CDR3, the DNA is TGTGCCAGCAGATCGGGACTAGCGGGAGGCCCCGAGCAGTACTTC. Encoded protein: CASRSGLAGGPEQYF.

The chain joins TRBV9 to TRBJ1-2; D perhaps matches TRBD1 (5 bases). The CDR3 totals 10 residues. CDR1 is SGDLS and CDR2 is YYNGEE in the germline V gene. With 3 bases removed from V and 8 bases from J, the gap between germline ends came to 5 bases. CDR3 sequence: CASSGQGYTF. The CDR3 nucleotides are TGTGCCAGCAGCGGACAGGGCTACACCTTC.

Remarks on this clone: Within the sample, other DNA sequences also encode this same CDR3. V is TRBV7-2 and J is TRBJ2-3; D perhaps matches TRBD2 (6 bases). Germline V gene data show CDR1 as SGHTA and CDR2 as FQGNSA. CDR3 length: 15 residues. Deletions cut 0 bases from V and 0 bases from J, with 7 bases between. CDR3 protein: CASSLAGGSTDTQYF. The CDR3 bases are TGTGCCAGCAGCTTAGCCGGGGGTAGCACAGATACGCAGTATTTT.

The J gene is TRBJ1-4, the V gene TRBV27; possible D gene TRBD1, 5 bases. The CDR3 loop spans 16 amino acids. Between the trimmed V and J ends, which lost 4 bases and 1 base, there was a span of 13 bases. Germline values: CDR1 MNHEY, CDR2 SMNVEV (reference sequence). This CDR3 is CASSSRDARTNEKLFF. In nucleotides, the CDR3 is TGTGCCAGCAGTTCCCGGGACGCCAGAACTAATGAAAAACTGTTTTTT.

This clone came up once. The gene calls are TRBV10-3 and TRBJ1-4; D is ambiguous. The germline gives CDR1 ENHRY, CDR2 SYGVKD. V lost 0 bases and J 8 bases, leaving 7 bases between the germline ends. This CDR3 comprises 13 residues. The CDR3 loop is CAISESTLEKLFF. The CDR3 DNA sequence: TGTGCCATCAGTGAGTCAACCTTAGAAAAACTGTTTTTT.

The chain employs TRBV2 and TRBJ1-4; the D is unclear. The CDR3 loop spans 12 amino acids. The V and J ends lost 5 bases and 5 bases respectively, with 6 bases between them. CDR1 is SNHLY, CDR2 FYNNEI, per germline. CDR3 DNA sequence: TGTGCCAGCAGTATGGGGAATGAAAAACTGTTTTTT. Its translation: CASSMGNEKLFF.

The V gene is TRBV7-2, the J gene TRBJ2-1; 8 bases are shared with TRBD1. The CDR3 totals 15 residues. Germline V gene lookup returns CDR1 SGHTA and CDR2 FQGNSA. The V segment lost 2 bases and the J segment 4 bases; nucleotides outside the gene matches: 4. The CDR3 loop reads CASSLLGDRYNEQFF. The CDR3 coding sequence is TGTGCCAGCAGCTTATTAGGGGACAGGTACAATGAGCAGTTCTTC.